Following are 20 T cell receptor beta chains from one sample sequenced in a study of cytomegalovirus exposure and HLA in healthy donors. The PCR contained 60 Vbeta and 13 Jbeta primers. The method was immunoSEQ multiplex PCR; TCRdb's version includes in-frame clones alone and lacks a portion of them. The sample includes fewer than 200,000 clones, around four fifths of them seen just once. The specimen was PBMCs. The receptors were gathered from a middle-aged man in good health and CMV-seronegative.

This chain connects TRBV28 to TRBJ2-1, with TRBD1 identical over 9 bases. The J segment lost 4 bases and the V segment lost 4 bases, leaving 8 bases of the junction unmatched. Germline V gene sequence: CDR1 MDHEN, CDR2 SYDVKM. CDR3 size: 16 residues. This CDR3 reads CASSSGQGTPYNEQFF. CDR3 nucleotides: TGTGCCAGCAGTTCCGGACAGGGGACACCGTACAATGAGCAGTTCTTC.

J is TRBJ2-2 and V is TRBV4-2; D remains ambiguous. V was shortened by 1 base and J by 3 bases, with 9 bases between the two germline ends. The CDR3 consists of 15 residues. Germline CDR1 LGHNA, CDR2 YNFKEQ. CDR3 sequence: CASSQVDWHTGELFF. The CDR3 DNA reads as TGTGCCAGCAGCCAAGTTGACTGGCACACCGGGGAGCTGTTTTTT.

V is TRBV2 and J is TRBJ2-4; 13 bases match TRBD2. The ends lost 6 bases at V and 6 bases at J; junction bases unmatched: 11. The germline V gene has CDR1 SNHLY and CDR2 FYNNEI. The CDR3 spans 17 residues. CDR3 sequence reads: CASRGGLAGSSRNIQYF. The DNA of the CDR3 is TGTGCCAGCAGGGGGGGACTAGCGGGGAGTTCAAGAAACATTCAGTACTTC. The full variable domain, its missing parts supplied by reference TRBV2 and TRBJ2-4, is EPEVTQTPSHQVTQMGQEVILRCVPISNHLYFYWYRQILGQKVEFLVSFYNNEISEKSEIFDDQFSVERPDGSNFTLKIRSTKLEDSAMYFCASRGGLAGSSRNIQYFGAGTRLSVL.

The chain has TRBV7-3 and TRBJ1-3; a weak D match, TRBD1 (5 bases). The ends were cut back, 5 bases at V and 2 bases at J, with 10 bases in the middle. The CDR3 spans 14 residues. Germline CDR1 is SGHTA and CDR2 is FQGTGA. The CDR3 coding sequence is TGTGCCAGCAGCCGGGCGGGGGCTGGAAACACCATATATTTT. Its protein is CASSRAGAGNTIYF. Based on the CDR3 plus reference TRBV7-3 and TRBJ1-3, the full variable domain is GAGVSQTPSNKVTEKGKYVELRCDPISGHTALYWYRQSLGQGPEFLIYFQGTGAADDSGLPNDRFFAVRPEGSVSTLKIQRTERGDSAVYLCASSRAGAGNTIYFGEGSWLTVV.

This clone was seen more than once but under ten times. The chain combines TRBV7-9 with TRBJ2-5, with D unresolved. TRBJ2-7 matches the DNA end more closely, so the J call is doubtful. The CDR3 is 12 amino acids. Germline lookup yields CDR1 SEHNR and CDR2 FQNEAQ (reference sequence). In DNA, the CDR3 is TGTGCCAGCAGCCCCGTCACCTACGAGCAGTACTTC. Translated: CASSPVTYEQYF.

V is TRBV5-6 and J is TRBJ2-7, with 8 bases lining up with TRBD1. J gave up 0 bases and V 4 bases, and 3 bases lay outside the gene matches. The CDR3 has 14 amino acids. The germline CDR1 and CDR2 sequences are SGHDT and YYEEEE. The CDR3 region has the DNA TGTGCCAGCAGCCCGGGACAGGACTCCTACGAGCAGTACTTC. Encoded protein: CASSPGQDSYEQYF.

The CDR3: CATSKAGESYNEQFF. The CDR3 DNA sequence: TGTGCCACCAGCAAAGCGGGAGAGAGCTACAATGAGCAGTTCTTC. The chain joins TRBV15 to TRBJ2-1; 8 nucleotides match TRBD2. The V segment lost 4 bases and the J segment 3 bases; nucleotides outside the gene matches: 5. Germline CDR1 LNHNV, CDR2 YYDKDF (reference sequence). CDR3 length: 15 amino acids. Drawing the rest from reference TRBV15 and TRBJ2-1, the complete variable domain is DAMVIQNPRYQVTQFGKPVTLSCSQTLNHNVMYWYQQKSSQAPKLLFHYYDKDFNNEADTPDNFQSRRPNTSFCFLDIRSPGLGDTAMYLCATSKAGESYNEQFFGPGTRLTVL.

The chain couples TRBV18 to TRBJ2-7; 8 bases are a match to TRBD1. This CDR3 has 15 residues. After removal of 3 bases from V and 3 bases from J, the junction contained 7 bases not matched to a gene. Germline V CDR1 and CDR2: KGHSH, LQKENI. The CDR3 nucleotides are TGTGCCAGCTCACCGAATACAGGGGGTAACTACGAGCAGTACTTC. Its protein is CASSPNTGGNYEQYF.

The chain combines TRBV28 with TRBJ1-2; 9 bases map to TRBD1. CDR3 length: 13 residues. Germline CDR1 MDHEN, CDR2 SYDVKM. V trimming: 6 bases; J trimming: 5 bases; junction bases outside the gene matches: 4. The CDR3: CASRGQGIYGYTF. In DNA form, the CDR3 reads TGTGCCAGCAGAGGACAGGGGATTTATGGCTACACCTTC.

The rearrangement links TRBV19 to TRBJ2-1; TRBD2 agrees at 7 bases. In germline, CDR1 is LNHDA, CDR2 SQIVND (reference sequence). CDR3 length equals 15 residues. Trimming took 5 bases from V and 6 from J; bases not matched to a gene: 10. The chain's CDR3 is CASSAGDLGFNEQFF. In DNA form, the CDR3 reads TGTGCCAGTAGTGCGGGGGACCTCGGATTCAATGAGCAGTTCTTC. The full variable domain, with the rest looked up from reference TRBV19 and TRBJ2-1, is DGGITQSPKYLFRKEGQNVTLSCEQNLNHDAMYWYRQDPGQGLRLIYYSQIVNDFQKGDIAEGYSVSREKKESFPLTVTSAQKNPTAFYLCASSAGDLGFNEQFFGPGTRLTVL.

The DNA for the CDR3 is TGTGCCAGCAGCTTAATCTCGGGACAGGCAGCCTACGAGCAGTACTTC. As protein: CASSLISGQAAYEQYF. The chain couples TRBV7-2 to TRBJ2-7, with TRBD1 identical over 8 bases. Germline loops: CDR1 SGHTA, CDR2 FQGNSA. V was clipped by 2 bases and J by 2 bases; unmatched bases: 8. CDR3 size: 16 residues.

The J gene is TRBJ2-7, the V gene TRBV5-1; TRBD2 agrees at 7 bases. The CDR3 is 16 residues long. V lost 0 bases to trimming and J lost 0 bases; unmatched junction nucleotides: 6. CDR1 is SGHRS and CDR2 is YFSETQ in the germline V gene. In DNA form, the CDR3 reads TGCGCCAGCAGCTTGGGGGGAGGGGCCAACTCCTACGAGCAGTACTTC. As protein: CASSLGGGANSYEQYF.

V and J are TRBV10-3 and TRBJ1-2; 9 bases are shared with TRBD1. Germline V gene sequence: CDR1 ENHRY, CDR2 SYGVKD. This CDR3 is built from 17 residues. V lost 0 bases and J lost 5; bases outside the gene matches: 10. In nucleotides, the CDR3 is TGTGCCATCAGTGAGTCGAATCCTCTCGGACAGGGGTATGGCTACACCTTC. Amino acids: CAISESNPLGQGYGYTF.

The chain joins TRBV23-1 to TRBJ2-7, with 9 bases that match TRBD1. TRBV23-1 belongs to the ORF category, with a function that is uncertain. V lost 7 bases, J lost 5 bases, and 9 bases stayed unmatched. The CDR3 runs to 14 residues. CDR3 region: CASTLRGQGHEQYF. For the CDR3, the DNA is TGCGCCAGCACCCTAAGGGGACAGGGCCACGAGCAGTACTTC.

This clone was detected once. The chain joins TRBV5-3 to TRBJ2-7; the match to TRBD2 covers 9 bases. TRBV5-3 is an open reading frame whose function is uncertain. The trim removed 7 bases at V and 4 bases at J, leaving 12 bases unmatched. The CDR3 is 15 amino acids. CDR3 loop: CARFGAVAGAYEQYF. CDR3 DNA sequence: TGTGCCAGATTCGGGGCGGTAGCGGGAGCGTACGAGCAGTACTTC.

The rearrangement links TRBV5-6 to TRBJ2-7; D gene uncertain. Between the trimmed V and J ends, which lost 0 bases and 2 bases, there was a span of 9 bases. This CDR3 comprises 14 residues. The germline gives CDR1 SGHDT, CDR2 YYEEEE. The CDR3 DNA reads as TGTGCCAGCAGCTTGGGCAGTGGCCCCTACGAGCAGTACTTC. It encodes CASSLGSGPYEQYF.

The chain joins TRBV7-2 to TRBJ1-6, with TRBD1 matching over 8 bases. The CDR3 extends over 18 amino acids. Unmatched junction bases numbered 9, after V lost 5 bases and J lost 0 bases. Germline V gene lookup returns CDR1 SGHTA and CDR2 FQGNSA. CDR3 sequence (DNA): TGTGCCAGCAGCCTACAGGGGGTAAGGGGCTCCTATAATTCACCCCTCCACTTT. Encoded protein: CASSLQGVRGSYNSPLHF.

This clone occurred once. This chain's CDR3 is CASSFDTTSGSRYEQYF. In nucleotides, the CDR3 is TGTGCCAGCAGCTTCGATACCACTAGCGGGAGTCGGTACGAGCAGTACTTC. The rearrangement joins TRBV7-2 to TRBJ2-7; 11 nucleotides align to TRBD2. V trimming: 3 bases; J trimming: 4 bases; junction bases outside the gene matches: 11. The CDR3 has 17 residues. In germline, CDR1 is SGHTA, CDR2 FQGNSA.

The V call is TRBV9, the J call TRBJ2-7; tentative D call: TRBD2 (6 bases). This CDR3 region has 15 residues. The V gene lost 0 bases and the J gene lost 0 bases, with 10 bases spanning the gap. CDR1 is SGDLS, CDR2 YYNGEE, per germline. CDR3 in amino acids: CASSVGVADSYEQYF. The CDR3 nucleotides read TGTGCCAGCAGCGTAGGGGTAGCGGACTCCTACGAGCAGTACTTC. The entire variable domain, with the rest obtained from reference TRBV9 and TRBJ2-7, is as follows: DSGVTQTPKHLITATGQRVTLRCSPRSGDLSVYWYQQSLDQGLQFLIQYYNGEERAKGNILERFSAQQFPDLHSELNLSSLELGDSALYFCASSVGVADSYEQYFGPGTRLTVT.

This clone appeared a single time. The gene calls are TRBV10-3 and TRBJ1-1, with D perhaps matching TRBD1 (6 bases). V was clipped by 5 bases and J by 5 bases, with 15 bases between them. The CDR3 loop spans 14 amino acids. Germline V gene lookup returns CDR1 ENHRY and CDR2 SYGVKD. The CDR3 is CAISRGGPETEAFF. The CDR3 DNA reads TGTGCCATCAGTCGGGGGGGGCCAGAGACTGAAGCTTTCTTT.